What follows are 10 T cell receptor beta chains derived from one specimen sequenced in a study of blood T cell repertoires in COVID-19. The method was immunoSEQ multiplex PCR; TCRdb's version includes in-frame clones alone and lacks a portion of them. The sample includes 85,000 to 110,000 clones, over 75% of them seen just once. The sample comprised peripheral blood. These receptors came from a human donor in a cohort sampled during active or convalescent COVID-19.

V usage is TRBV30 and J usage is TRBJ2-3; 7 positions match TRBD1. Germline CDR1 and CDR2: GTSNPN and SVGIG (reference sequence). J was trimmed by 4 bases and V by 5 bases; bases with no gene match: 6. The CDR3 runs 13 residues. CDR3 amino acids: CAWLTQGADTQYF. The CDR3 DNA reads TGTGCCTGGCTTACTCAGGGGGCAGATACGCAGTATTTT.

The chain joins TRBV19 to TRBJ1-5; TRBD1 aligns across 7 bases. The CDR3 runs 14 residues. Germline loops: CDR1 LNHDA, CDR2 SQIVND (reference sequence). Losses at the gene ends were 3 bases for V and 6 bases for J; bases not matched to a gene: 5. CDR3 DNA sequence: TGTGCCAGTAGTATTTCCAGGGGGACTCAGCCCCAGCATTTT. Its translation: CASSISRGTQPQHF. The full variable domain, rest sourced from reference TRBV19 and TRBJ1-5, is DGGITQSPKYLFRKEGQNVTLSCEQNLNHDAMYWYRQDPGQGLRLIYYSQIVNDFQKGDIAEGYSVSREKKESFPLTVTSAQKNPTAFYLCASSISRGTQPQHFGDGTRLSIL.

The rearrangement uses TRBV11-1 and TRBJ2-2, with TRBD2 matching over 7 bases. The CDR3 spans 16 residues. The germline CDR1 and CDR2 sequences are SGHAT and FQDESV (reference sequence). V trimming: 2 bases; J trimming: 7 bases; junction bases outside the gene matches: 10. CDR3 protein: CASSLRAGVSVGELFF. Written as DNA, the CDR3 is TGTGCCAGCAGCTTACGGGCGGGGGTTAGCGTCGGGGAGCTGTTTTTT.

The CDR3, as DNA: TGTGCCACCAGTGGGCAGGGGCACTATGGCTACACCTTC. Its translation: CATSGQGHYGYTF. This chain connects TRBV24-1 to TRBJ1-2; tentative D call: TRBD1 (6 bases). The V gene's germline CDR1 is KGHDR and CDR2 SFDVKD. The CDR3 has 13 amino acids. Trimming pared 5 bases from V and 3 bases from J, leaving 9 bases between.

The V call is TRBV5-1, the J call TRBJ2-1; 11 bases match TRBD1. The CDR3 spans 17 residues. The V and J ends lost 5 bases and 6 bases, in that order; junction bases with no gene match: 13. Looked up from germline, CDR1 is SGHRS and CDR2 is YFSETQ. The CDR3 DNA reads TGCGCCAGCAGTGTGGAAGGGACAGGGGGGTACCTCAATGAGCAGTTCTTC. Amino acids: CASSVEGTGGYLNEQFF.

This clone was found a few times. The rearrangement joins TRBV3-1 (or the pseudogene TRBV3-2) to TRBJ2-4, with 9 bases matching TRBD1. Trimming took 6 bases from V and 2 from J; bases not matched to a gene: 17. The CDR3 runs 19 residues. The V gene's germline CDR1 is LGHDT and CDR2 YNNKEL (reference sequence). CDR3 residues: CASSTGTGRGWSPKNIQYF. The CDR3 DNA follows: TGTGCCAGCAGTACCGGGACAGGGCGAGGTTGGTCTCCCAAAAACATTCAGTACTTC.

There are a few counts of this clone. The chain links TRBV5-6 to TRBJ1-1; TRBD1 aligns across 10 bases. CDR1 is SGHDT and CDR2 is YYEEEE in the germline V gene. V was clipped by 5 bases and J by 11 bases; unmatched bases: 15. The CDR3 extends over 15 amino acids. CDR3 nucleotide sequence: TGTGCCAGCAGTTACGGGGACAGGGGTCGCCTCGGGGCTTTCTTT. Translated: CASSYGDRGRLGAFF. Combining the CDR3 with reference TRBV5-6 and TRBJ1-1 gives the whole variable domain DAGVTQSPTHLIKTRGQQVTLRCSPKSGHDTVSWYQQALGQGPQFIFQYYEEEERQRGNFPDRFSGHQFPNYSSELNVNALLLGDSALYLCASSYGDRGRLGAFFGQGTRLTVV.

This rearrangement joins TRBV4-1 to TRBJ1-2, with 7 nucleotides matching TRBD1. The trim removed 4 bases at V and 4 bases at J, leaving 12 bases unmatched. Germline-derived CDR1 and CDR2 are MGHRA and YSYEKL. The CDR3 runs 16 residues. For the CDR3, the DNA is TGCGCCAGCAGCCGGACAGGAGATACCTCTGGCTATGGCTACACCTTC. Its translation: CASSRTGDTSGYGYTF.

Here the CDR3 reads CASSLEGVPSGNTIYF. The CDR3 DNA reads as TGTGCCAGCAGCTTGGAAGGGGTGCCCTCTGGAAACACCATATATTTT. The gene calls are TRBV5-5 and TRBJ1-3; TRBD1 is a possible D gene (5 bases). The CDR3 length is 16 residues. Looked up from germline, CDR1 is SGHKS and CDR2 is YYEKEE (reference sequence). The V end lost 0 bases, the J end lost 0 bases, and 10 bases lay between the germline ends.

This chain uses TRBV12-5 with TRBJ2-7; 9 bases line up with TRBD1. Germline loops: CDR1 LGHNT, CDR2 FRNRAP. CDR3 length: 12 amino acids. The ends lost 6 bases at V and 7 bases at J; junction bases unmatched: 4. The CDR3 region is CASGEQGAEQYF. Here the CDR3 DNA reads TGTGCTAGTGGGGAACAGGGGGCAGAGCAGTACTTC.